This section outlines one T cell receptor beta chain sequence together with its context. The data derive from a study of blood T cell repertoires in COVID-19. For the study at large: Researchers got acute and convalescent COVID-19 samples from the United States, Italy and Spain. PBMCs, B-cell-depleted T cells, or T cells provided the cDNA or gDNA that made up the material.

The germline gives CDR1 SSHAT, CDR2 FNYEAQ (reference sequence). CDR3 length: 15 residues. Original processing notes: The assay estimated nucleated cells by amplifying reference gene primers. TCRdb's copy holds only in-frame clones and misses some; the assay was immunoSEQ multiplex PCR. The V and J calls and the clone size are those of that table, but D and trimming were determined from the DNA. Of roughly 220,000 clones listed, 84% are singletons. Sequencing input: peripheral blood. This receptor was taken from a man aged 30 to 39 with active or convalescent COVID-19. This chain connects TRBV7-7 to TRBJ2-2; 7 bases line up with TRBD2. In DNA, the CDR3 is TGTGCTAGCGTACATGGGGCGGGAGACACCGGGGAGCTGTTTTTT. Residues: CASVHGAGDTGELFF.